The entry below describes one T cell receptor beta chain. Trimming left V 4 bases short and J 2 bases short, with 12 bases between. Germline-derived CDR1 and CDR2 are SGHRS and YFSETQ. The CDR3 extends over 15 amino acids. The sample is drawn from a study of cytomegalovirus exposure and HLA in healthy donors. 13 Jbeta primers and 60 Vbeta primers were used for the PCR. Assay: immunoSEQ multiplex PCR; the TCRdb copy retains only in-frame clones and omits some. The table includes approximately 81,000 clones, roughly 80% detected once. This receptor was identified in a woman in her forties or fifties in good health and CMV-seronegative. The chain recombines TRBV5-1 with TRBJ2-2; a weak D match, TRBD1 (6 bases). The sequencing sample was made of PBMCs. This CDR3 reads CASSPGTFNTGELFF. In DNA form, the CDR3 reads TGCGCCAGCAGCCCCGGGACATTTAACACCGGGGAGCTGTTTTTT.